The clone carrying this T cell receptor (beta chain) was seen more than once but under ten times. This sample stems from a study of T-cell reconstitution after alpha-beta-depleted transplantation in children. Preparation of the TCRbeta library was carried out with unique molecular identifiers. TCRdb reprocessed the PCR reads via MiXCR and lists one record per CDR3 protein. The top ten clones hold about 2.6% of a sample with more than 200,000 distinct CDR3 sequences, roughly 26% of them seen once. The CDR3 contains 11 residues. Germline V lookup: CDR1 MDHEN, CDR2 SYDVKM. V shed 1 base and J shed 7 bases, with 3 bases lying between them.

The TCR sequence derives from a girl under 10 years old with Fanconi anemia, due to receive a stem cell transplant. The material sequenced was PBMCs, taken before TCRalphabeta/CD19-depleted stem cell transplant. The J gene is TRBJ2-3, the V gene TRBV28, with D hard to call. For the CDR3, the DNA is TGTGCCAGCAGTTTATATAATACGCAGTATTTT. Its protein is CASSLYNTQYF.